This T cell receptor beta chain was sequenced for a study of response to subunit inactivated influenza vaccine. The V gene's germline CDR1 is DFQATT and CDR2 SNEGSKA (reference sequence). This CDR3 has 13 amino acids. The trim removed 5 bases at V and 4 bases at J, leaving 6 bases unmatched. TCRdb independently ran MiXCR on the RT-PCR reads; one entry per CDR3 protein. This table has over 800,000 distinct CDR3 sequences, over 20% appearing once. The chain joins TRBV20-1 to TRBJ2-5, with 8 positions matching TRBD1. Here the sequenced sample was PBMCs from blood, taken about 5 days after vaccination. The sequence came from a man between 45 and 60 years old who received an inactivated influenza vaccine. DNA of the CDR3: TGCAGTGCTTCGGACAGGGTTGGAGAGACCCAGTACTTC. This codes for CSASDRVGETQYF.